The 23 T cell receptor beta chains presented below share a single source sample, sequenced in a study of T cell clusters in autoimmune cytopenias. TRB was amplified from roughly 250 ng of peripheral blood genomic DNA per sample. Multiplex touch-down PCR amplified TRB using TRB-A and TRB-B pools in one tube. TCRdb re-called the multiplex PCR reads and catalogs CDR3 proteins one per entry, DNA excluded. The data show roughly 6,900 distinct CDR3 sequences, and the top ten clones hold around 26%. The specimen was peripheral blood. The receptor set was obtained from a human donor with an autoimmune cytopenia or autoimmune hepatitis (not recorded which).

The rearrangement links TRBV20-1 to TRBJ2-7; TCRdb outputs TRBD1, but without DNA this stays unchecked. The CDR3 runs to 14 residues. Germline CDR1 reads DFQATT; CDR2 reads SNEGSKA (reference sequence). The CDR3 spells CSAPRGISSYEQYF.

The rearrangement uses TRBV10-3 and TRBJ1-1. CDR1 and CDR2 (germline): ENHRY, SYGVKD. The CDR3 spans 12 residues. The chain's CDR3 is CAISEVRTEAFF.

The rearrangement joins TRBV24-1 to TRBJ2-3; with no DNA, the TCRdb D assignment of TRBD2 cannot be verified. CDR3 length: 14 amino acids. CDR1 is KGHDR and CDR2 is SFDVKD in the germline V gene. CDR3 region: CATSEGGNTDTQYF.

CDR3 amino acids: CSAGGGASGGKETQYF. This sequence joins TRBV20-1 and TRBJ2-5; absent DNA, TCRdb's TRBD2 call cannot be checked. From germline, CDR1 is DFQATT and CDR2 SNEGSKA (reference sequence). The CDR3 loop spans 16 amino acids.

Measured by frequency, this clonotype is medium-sized (0.01 to 0.1%). The genes are TRBV7-2 and TRBJ2-1; without DNA, the TCRdb call of TRBD1 cannot be checked. The germline gives CDR1 SGHTA, CDR2 FQGNSA. The CDR3 has 16 residues. The CDR3 spells CASSRTGTMINNEQFF.

The chain recombines TRBV5-1 with TRBJ2-5. The length of the CDR3 is 15 residues. Germline V CDR1 and CDR2: SGHRS, YFSETQ. CDR3 amino acids: CASSLDGGRAETQYF. The variable domain in full, with the rest retrieved from reference TRBV5-1 and TRBJ2-5, is KAGVTQTPRYLIKTRGQQVTLSCSPISGHRSVSWYQQTPGQGLQFLFEYFSETQRNKGNFPGRFSGRQFSNSRSEMNVSTLELGDSALYLCASSLDGGRAETQYFGPGTRLLVL.

The V gene is TRBV5-1, the J gene TRBJ2-7; TCRdb's D call, TRBD1, is unchecked because there is no DNA. The germline V gene encodes CDR1 SGHRS and CDR2 YFSETQ. CDR3 length equals 12 residues. CDR3 loop: CASSLQGGEQYF.

By frequency, this clonotype registers medium-sized. CDR3 residues: CASMLGQSANYGYTF. This rearrangement joins TRBV19 to TRBJ1-2; TCRdb designates TRBD1, a call that cannot be tested without DNA. The germline CDR1 and CDR2 sequences are LNHDA and SQIVND (reference sequence). This CDR3 spans 15 amino acids.

The genes are TRBV20-1 and TRBJ2-3; absent DNA, TCRdb's TRBD1 call cannot be checked. The CDR3 extends over 15 amino acids. Germline CDR1 and CDR2: DFQATT and SNEGSKA (reference sequence). The CDR3 loop reads CSARDWDRGADTQYF.

The genes are TRBV30 and TRBJ2-2; without DNA, the TCRdb call of TRBD1 cannot be checked. The CDR3 spans 12 residues. Per germline, CDR1 GTSNPN and CDR2 SVGIG (reference sequence). The CDR3 sequence: CGGGLNTGELFF.

V and J are TRBV10-3 and TRBJ2-7; checking the TCRdb D call of TRBD1 is not possible without DNA. Per the germline V gene, CDR1 is ENHRY and CDR2 is SYGVKD. There are 12 residues in the CDR3. The CDR3 here is CAISGQGDEQYF.

CDR3 protein: CASSPWLGDSLNTEAFF. The chain is built from TRBV18 and TRBJ1-1; there is no DNA to check the TCRdb D call of TRBD1. CDR1 and CDR2 (germline): KGHSH, LQKENI. CDR3 length: 17 residues.

The gene calls are TRBV5-1 and TRBJ2-7; the TRBD1 assignment by TCRdb is unverifiable without DNA. The length of the CDR3 is 12 residues. Germline CDR1 reads SGHRS; CDR2 reads YFSETQ. CDR3 sequence reads: CASRGVSYEQYF. Full variable domain (remainder filled in from reference TRBV5-1 and TRBJ2-7): KAGVTQTPRYLIKTRGQQVTLSCSPISGHRSVSWYQQTPGQGLQFLFEYFSETQRNKGNFPGRFSGRQFSNSRSEMNVSTLELGDSALYLCASRGVSYEQYFGPGTRLTVT.

The chain joins TRBV30 to TRBJ2-4; TCRdb calls TRBD2, which cannot be checked without DNA. Germline V lookup: CDR1 GTSNPN, CDR2 SVGIG (reference sequence). The CDR3 sequence is 18 residues long. This CDR3 is CAPRQITGKRVFRFIQYF.

V is TRBV5-1 and J is TRBJ2-7; TCRdb designates TRBD1, a call that cannot be tested without DNA. Germline CDR1 is SGHRS and CDR2 is YFSETQ. This CDR3 is 16 amino acids long. CDR3 region: CASSSGFGRSSYEQYF.

By frequency, this clonotype registers medium-sized. This chain links TRBV20-1 with TRBJ2-6. CDR3 length: 13 residues. Per germline, CDR1 DFQATT and CDR2 SNEGSKA (reference sequence). The chain's CDR3 is CSASSSGANVLTF.

This chain uses TRBV2 with TRBJ1-1. This CDR3 is 15 amino acids long. Germline loops: CDR1 SNHLY, CDR2 FYNNEI. CDR3 loop: CASSVEGLMNTEAFF.

The CDR3 is CASSESRGYRPAETQYF. This sequence joins TRBV6-1 and TRBJ2-5; lacking DNA, the TRBD1 call made by TCRdb goes unchecked. The CDR3 is 17 residues long. Germline values: CDR1 MNHNS, CDR2 SASEGT.

The CDR3 sequence: CSARDRGTGRTEAFF. The chain joins TRBV20-1 to TRBJ1-1; TCRdb's D call of TRBD1 is untestable without DNA. CDR3 length: 15 residues. Germline-derived CDR1 and CDR2 are DFQATT and SNEGSKA (reference sequence).

Frequency places this clonotype as medium-sized (0.01 to 0.1%). This chain uses TRBV25-1 with TRBJ2-5; as DNA is missing, the TRBD1 call by TCRdb cannot be tested. CDR1 is MGHDK, CDR2 SYGVNS, per germline. The CDR3 has 12 residues. CDR3 sequence: CASTPQGETQYF.

The genes are TRBV5-1 and TRBJ2-3. This CDR3 region has 14 residues. CDR1 is SGHRS and CDR2 is YFSETQ in the germline V gene. This CDR3 reads CASSLGLATDTQYF.

This chain uses TRBV5-1 with TRBJ2-1; TCRdb's D call, TRBD1, is unchecked because there is no DNA. The CDR3 sequence is 13 residues long. The germline gives CDR1 SGHRS, CDR2 YFSETQ. The CDR3 is CASSQMDRNEQFF.

The chain carries TRBV2 and TRBJ2-1; the TRBD2 assignment by TCRdb is unverifiable without DNA. CDR3 size: 14 residues. The germline V gene has CDR1 SNHLY and CDR2 FYNNEI. CDR3 sequence: CATIAGSSYNEQFF.